This T cell receptor beta chain was profiled in a study of vaccination and CD4 T cells after COVID-19. About this clonotype: Its antigen is as yet unknown.

Sequenced with the Oncomine TCR Beta short-read assay was DNA taken from cultured CD4+ T cells. TCRdb called the PCR reads again in MiXCR, with one record for every CDR3 protein. Of tens of thousands of distinct CDR3 sequences in the sample, around half are singletons; the top ten hold 9%. Treatment indicated: approximately 9-day PBMC culture with coronavirus spike peptide pools or control peptides (ViraFEST assay). Source material: CD4+ T cells from blood, cultured in vitro. This clonotype originated in a human donor who had recovered from COVID-19.

CDR3 sequence reads: CASSTPTDYEQYF. CDR3 bases: TGTGCCAGCAGTACTCCGACAGACTACGAGCAGTACTTC. The chain uses TRBV28 and TRBJ2-7; tentative D call: TRBD1 (5 bases). Trimming cost V 5 bases and J 3 bases, with 11 bases left between them. Germline V CDR1 and CDR2: MDHEN, SYDVKM. The CDR3 is 13 residues long.